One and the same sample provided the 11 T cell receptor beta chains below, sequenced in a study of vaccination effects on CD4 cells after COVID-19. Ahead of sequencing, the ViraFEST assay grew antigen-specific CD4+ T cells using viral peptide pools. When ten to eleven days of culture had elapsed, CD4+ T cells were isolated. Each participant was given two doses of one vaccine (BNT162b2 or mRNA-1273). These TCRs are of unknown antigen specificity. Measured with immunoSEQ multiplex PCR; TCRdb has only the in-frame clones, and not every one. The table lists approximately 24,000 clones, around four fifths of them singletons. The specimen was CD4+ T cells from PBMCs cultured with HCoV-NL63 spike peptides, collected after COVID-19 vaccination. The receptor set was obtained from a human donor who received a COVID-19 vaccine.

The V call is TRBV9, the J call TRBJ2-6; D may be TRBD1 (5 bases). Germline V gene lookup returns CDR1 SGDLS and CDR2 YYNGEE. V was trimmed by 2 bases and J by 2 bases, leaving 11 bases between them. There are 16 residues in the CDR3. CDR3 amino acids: CASSVATVAGANVLTF. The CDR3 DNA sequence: TGTGCCAGCAGCGTGGCGACAGTCGCTGGGGCCAACGTCCTGACTTTC. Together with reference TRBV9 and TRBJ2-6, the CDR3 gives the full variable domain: DSGVTQTPKHLITATGQRVTLRCSPRSGDLSVYWYQQSLDQGLQFLIQYYNGEERAKGNILERFSAQQFPDLHSELNLSSLELGDSALYFCASSVATVAGANVLTFGAGSRLTVL.

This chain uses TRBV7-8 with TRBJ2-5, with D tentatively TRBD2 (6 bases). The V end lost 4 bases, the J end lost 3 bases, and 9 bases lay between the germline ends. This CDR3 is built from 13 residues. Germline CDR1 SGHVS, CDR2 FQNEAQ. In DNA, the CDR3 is TGTGCCAGCAGCTATCGGGGGAAAGAGACCCAGTACTTC. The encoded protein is CASSYRGKETQYF.

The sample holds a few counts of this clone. CDR3 nucleotides: TGTGCCAGCAGTTTGAAAGGGTTCTTTGGCTACACCTTC. This encodes CASSLKGFFGYTF. The genes are TRBV28 and TRBJ1-2; D is unclear. The V gene lost 3 bases and the J gene lost 7 bases, with 12 bases spanning the gap. Germline V CDR1 and CDR2: MDHEN, SYDVKM. The CDR3 covers 13 residues.

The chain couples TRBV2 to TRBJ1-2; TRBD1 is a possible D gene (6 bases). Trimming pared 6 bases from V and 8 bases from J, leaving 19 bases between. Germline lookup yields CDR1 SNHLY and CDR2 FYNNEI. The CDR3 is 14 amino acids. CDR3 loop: CASSPEAGARGYTF. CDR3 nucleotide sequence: TGTGCCAGCAGCCCTGAGGCGGGGGCGCGAGGCTACACCTTC.

CDR3 region: CASSWGQGGNQPQHF. The CDR3 DNA reads as TGCGCCAGCAGCTGGGGACAGGGCGGCAATCAGCCCCAGCATTTT. V is TRBV5-1 and J is TRBJ1-5; 9 nucleotides line up with TRBD1. The CDR3 is 15 residues long. In germline, CDR1 is SGHRS, CDR2 YFSETQ. The V segment lost 3 bases and the J segment 2 bases; nucleotides outside the gene matches: 3.

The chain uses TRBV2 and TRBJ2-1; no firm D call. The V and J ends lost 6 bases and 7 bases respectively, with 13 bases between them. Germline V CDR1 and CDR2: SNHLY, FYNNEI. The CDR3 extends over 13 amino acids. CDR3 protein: CASSLFLGNEQFF. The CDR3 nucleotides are TGTGCCAGCAGCCTGTTTCTAGGAAATGAGCAGTTCTTC.

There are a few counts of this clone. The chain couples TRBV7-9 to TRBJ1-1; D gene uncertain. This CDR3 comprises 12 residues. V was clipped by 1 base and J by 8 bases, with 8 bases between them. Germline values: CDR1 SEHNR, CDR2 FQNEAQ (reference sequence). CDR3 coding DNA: TGTGCCAGCAGCTTAGGCTGGCGGGAAGCTTTCTTT. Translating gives CASSLGWREAFF.

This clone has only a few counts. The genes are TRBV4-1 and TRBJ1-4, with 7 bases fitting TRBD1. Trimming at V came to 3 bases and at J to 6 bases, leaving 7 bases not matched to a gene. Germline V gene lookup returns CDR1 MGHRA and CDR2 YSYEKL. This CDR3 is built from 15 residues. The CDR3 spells CASSHPDRDDEKLFF. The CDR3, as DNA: TGCGCCAGCAGCCACCCTGACAGGGACGATGAAAAACTGTTTTTT.

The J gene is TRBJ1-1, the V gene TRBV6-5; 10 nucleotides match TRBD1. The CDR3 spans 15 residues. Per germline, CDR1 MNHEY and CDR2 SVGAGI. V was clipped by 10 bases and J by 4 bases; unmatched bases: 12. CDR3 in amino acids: CATFPLWTGGTEAFF. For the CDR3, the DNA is TGTGCCACATTTCCTTTGTGGACAGGGGGCACTGAAGCTTTCTTT.

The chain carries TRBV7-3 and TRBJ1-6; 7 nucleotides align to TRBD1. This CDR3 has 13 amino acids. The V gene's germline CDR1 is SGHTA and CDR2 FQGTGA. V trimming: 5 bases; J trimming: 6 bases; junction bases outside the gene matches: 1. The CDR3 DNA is TGTGCCAGCAGCAGACAGGGTAATTCACCCCTCCACTTT. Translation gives CASSRQGNSPLHF.

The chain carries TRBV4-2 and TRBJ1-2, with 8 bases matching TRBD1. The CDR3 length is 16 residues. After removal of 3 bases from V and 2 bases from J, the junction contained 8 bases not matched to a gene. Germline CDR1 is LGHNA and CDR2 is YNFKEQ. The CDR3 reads CASSHYGAGGNYGYTF. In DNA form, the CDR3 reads TGTGCCAGCAGCCACTATGGGGCAGGGGGCAACTATGGCTACACCTTC.